The 5 T cell receptor beta chains below come from one sample, sequenced in a study of response to subunit inactivated influenza vaccine. One entry per CDR3 protein results from TCRdb running MiXCR on the RT-PCR reads. The table lists 500,000 to 600,000 distinct CDR3 sequences, approximately 15% of them singletons. Material: CD4+ T cells sorted from PBMCs, obtained less than 30 months after vaccination. Receptors were obtained from a man aged 50-75 years who received an inactivated influenza vaccine.

V and J are TRBV10-1 and TRBJ2-4, with D possibly being TRBD2 (5 bases). Between the trimmed V and J ends, which lost 4 bases and 7 bases, there was a span of 14 bases. The CDR3 has 14 amino acids. CDR1 WNHNN and CDR2 SYGVQD come from the germline V gene (reference sequence). The CDR3, as DNA: TGCGCCAGCAGTGTGGGAGTGAGGGATAACATTCAGTACTTC. This gives the protein CASSVGVRDNIQYF.

CDR3 in amino acids: CASSLRTDSDTQYF. The CDR3 DNA follows: TGTGCCAGCAGTCTTAGGACGGATTCAGATACGCAGTATTTT. V gene TRBV4-2 combines with J gene TRBJ2-3; no clear D gene. V was shortened by 6 bases and J by 4 bases, with 14 bases between the two germline ends. CDR3 length: 14 residues. Looked up from germline, CDR1 is LGHNA and CDR2 is YNFKEQ.

The CDR3 spells CASSRNPTTGGHEQYF. Written as DNA, the CDR3 is TGTGCCAGCAGTCGTAACCCCACGACAGGGGGCCACGAGCAGTACTTC. This chain connects TRBV6-1 to TRBJ2-7; 10 nucleotides agree with TRBD1. Germline lookup yields CDR1 MNHNS and CDR2 SASEGT. The CDR3 sequence is 16 residues long. V lost 5 bases and J lost 5; bases outside the gene matches: 12.

The V and J genes are TRBV6-1 and TRBJ1-5; D is ambiguous. Germline-derived CDR1 and CDR2 are MNHNS and SASEGT. V lost 9 bases to trimming and J lost 1 base, with 13 bases between them. The length of the CDR3 is 14 residues. For the CDR3, the DNA is TGTGCCAGTTCCCCGGTCGTAAGCAATCAGCCCCAGCATTTT. As protein: CASSPVVSNQPQHF.

The chain is built from TRBV6-2 or TRBV6-3 and TRBJ1-2, with TRBD1 matching 8 bases. The CDR3 runs 15 residues. The germline CDR1 and CDR2 sequences are MNHEY and SVGEGT. V gave up 2 bases and J gave up 4 bases; unmatched junction bases: 6. CDR3 sequence reads: CASSYLDRGGYGYTF. DNA for the CDR3: TGTGCCAGCAGTTACCTCGACAGGGGCGGCTATGGCTACACCTTC.